This is a list of T cell receptor beta chains from one sample in a study of cytomegalovirus exposure and HLA in healthy donors. The table came from immunoSEQ multiplex PCR; TCRdb's copy has only in-frame clones and leaves some out. This table has around 180,000 clones, almost 85% appearing once. Sequencing was performed on PBMCs. The receptors here all came from a girl aged 10-17 years in good health and CMV-seropositive. The CDR3 runs from the conserved cysteine through the conserved F or W. D genes are given only for firm matches. Not all rows give a size; the values are once, few, many and, for expanded clones, a class.

CDR3aa: CASSNRTGAYGYTF
CDR3nt: TGCGCCAGCAGCAACAGGACAGGGGCCTATGGCTACACCTTC
abundance: once
d_gene: TRBD1
v_gene: TRBV5-1
j_gene: TRBJ1-2

CDR3aa: CASSQVAREGQSYGYTF
CDR3nt: TGTGCCAGCAGCCAAGTGGCCCGAGAGGGACAGAGCTATGGCTACACCTTC
abundance: .
d_gene: TRBD1
v_gene: TRBV4-2
j_gene: TRBJ1-2

CDR3aa: CATSRDGQHQETQYF
CDR3nt: TGTGCCACCAGCAGAGATGGACAACACCAAGAGACCCAGTACTTC
abundance: .
d_gene: .
v_gene: TRBV15
j_gene: TRBJ2-5

CDR3aa: CAWGRVGDTEAFF
CDR3nt: TGTGCCTGGGGCCGGGTGGGAGACACTGAAGCTTTCTTT
abundance: .
d_gene: .
v_gene: TRBV30
j_gene: TRBJ1-1

CDR3aa: CASSGRGGAFSGANVLTF
CDR3nt: TGTGCCAGCAGCGGCCGCGGGGGGGCCTTCTCTGGGGCCAACGTCCTGACTTTC
abundance: .
d_gene: TRBD2
v_gene: TRBV9
j_gene: TRBJ2-6

CDR3aa: CASSLWQGPRDGYTF
CDR3nt: TGTGCCAGCAGCTTGTGGCAGGGGCCTAGAGATGGCTACACCTTC
abundance: .
d_gene: .
v_gene: TRBV5-4
j_gene: TRBJ1-2

CDR3aa: CASSLVLGRGLHF
CDR3nt: TGTGCCAGCAGCTTGGTCCTTGGGAGGGGGCTCCACTTT
abundance: .
d_gene: .
v_gene: TRBV7-9
j_gene: TRBJ1-6

CDR3aa: CASSLGQEFYNEQFF
CDR3nt: TGTGCCAGCAGCTTAGGACAGGAATTCTACAATGAGCAGTTCTTC
abundance: .
d_gene: TRBD1
v_gene: TRBV5-5
j_gene: TRBJ2-1

CDR3aa: CASSTRDVTEAFF
CDR3nt: TGTGCCAGCAGCACCAGGGATGTGACTGAAGCTTTCTTT
abundance: .
d_gene: .
v_gene: TRBV5-4
j_gene: TRBJ1-1

CDR3aa: CASSHLAEINTEAFF
CDR3nt: TGTGCCAGCAGCCACCTCGCAGAAATAAACACTGAAGCTTTCTTT
abundance: .
d_gene: .
v_gene: TRBV6-5
j_gene: TRBJ1-1

CDR3aa: CASSKSQGVGTEAFF
CDR3nt: TGTGCCAGCAGTAAATCACAGGGGGTGGGCACTGAAGCTTTCTTT
abundance: .
d_gene: TRBD1
v_gene: TRBV6-5
j_gene: TRBJ1-1

CDR3aa: CAWSTTGVDEKLFF
CDR3nt: TGTGCCTGGAGTACAACAGGGGTAGATGAAAAACTGTTTTTT
abundance: .
d_gene: TRBD1
v_gene: TRBV30
j_gene: TRBJ1-4

CDR3aa: CASSPGGAGETQYF
CDR3nt: TGTGCCAGCAGCCCAGGGGGCGCCGGGGAGACCCAGTACTTC
abundance: .
d_gene: TRBD1
v_gene: TRBV7-9
j_gene: TRBJ2-5

CDR3aa: CASGLIRTGSLMNTEAFF
CDR3nt: TGTGCTAGTGGTTTGATACGGACAGGATCCCTTATGAACACTGAAGCTTTCTTT
abundance: .
d_gene: TRBD1
v_gene: TRBV12-5
j_gene: TRBJ1-1

CDR3aa: CASSIQGALGYTF
CDR3nt: TGTGCCAGTAGTATACAGGGGGCGCTTGGCTACACCTTC
abundance: .
d_gene: TRBD1
v_gene: TRBV19
j_gene: TRBJ1-2

CDR3aa: CASSWTGGNTGELFF
CDR3nt: TGCGCCAGCAGCTGGACAGGGGGGAACACCGGGGAGCTGTTTTTT
abundance: .
d_gene: TRBD1
v_gene: TRBV5-1
j_gene: TRBJ2-2

CDR3aa: CASSRELAGGGDTQYF
CDR3nt: TGTGCCAGCAGCCGCGAACTAGCGGGGGGAGGGGATACGCAGTATTTT
abundance: .
d_gene: TRBD2
v_gene: TRBV11-2
j_gene: TRBJ2-3

CDR3aa: CASGSILGTVNEKLFF
CDR3nt: TGTGCTAGTGGTTCGATATTAGGGACAGTCAATGAAAAACTGTTTTTT
abundance: .
d_gene: TRBD1
v_gene: TRBV12-5
j_gene: TRBJ1-4

CDR3aa: CASSAGIRNTIYF
CDR3nt: TGCGCCAGCAGTGCAGGGATCCGAAACACCATATATTTT
abundance: few
d_gene: .
v_gene: TRBV10-1
j_gene: TRBJ1-3

CDR3aa: CASSPGSVGGLNTEAFF
CDR3nt: TGTGCCAGCTCACCTGGATCTGTCGGGGGGCTGAACACTGAAGCTTTCTTT
abundance: .
d_gene: .
v_gene: TRBV18
j_gene: TRBJ1-1

CDR3aa: CASSFWTGTEAFF
CDR3nt: TGTGCCAGCAGCTTTTGGACAGGAACTGAAGCTTTCTTT
abundance: .
d_gene: TRBD1
v_gene: TRBV7-3
j_gene: TRBJ1-1

CDR3aa: CASSRRGKNTEAFF
CDR3nt: TGTGCCAGCAGTCGGCGAGGAAAGAACACTGAAGCTTTCTTT
abundance: .
d_gene: .
v_gene: TRBV28
j_gene: TRBJ1-1

CDR3aa: CASSARQGGYEQYF
CDR3nt: TGTGCCAGCAGCGCCCGACAGGGAGGCTACGAGCAGTACTTC
abundance: .
d_gene: .
v_gene: TRBV7-6
j_gene: TRBJ2-7

CDR3aa: CASSSQQGSNYGYTF
CDR3nt: TGTGCCAGCAGTTCTCAGCAGGGATCTAACTATGGCTACACCTTC
abundance: .
d_gene: .
v_gene: TRBV25-1
j_gene: TRBJ1-2

CDR3aa: CASSLSDEQFF
CDR3nt: TGTGCCAGTAGTCTGAGCGATGAGCAGTTCTTC
abundance: .
d_gene: .
v_gene: TRBV19
j_gene: TRBJ2-1

CDR3aa: CAWSTTGAGGYTF
CDR3nt: TGTGCCTGGAGTACAACAGGGGCCGGAGGCTACACCTTC
abundance: .
d_gene: TRBD1
v_gene: TRBV30
j_gene: TRBJ1-2

CDR3aa: CASNGGMRVGNQPQHF
CDR3nt: TGTGCCAGTAATGGCGGGATGAGGGTTGGGAATCAGCCCCAGCATTTT
abundance: .
d_gene: .
v_gene: TRBV19
j_gene: TRBJ1-5

CDR3aa: CASSGERGDRTNTQYF
CDR3nt: TGTGCCAGCAGTGGCGAGCGGGGGGATCGCACAAATACGCAGTATTTT
abundance: .
d_gene: TRBD2
v_gene: TRBV2
j_gene: TRBJ2-3

CDR3aa: CASSYEGAGELFF
CDR3nt: TGTGCCAGCAGTTACGAGGGGGCCGGGGAGCTGTTTTTT
abundance: .
d_gene: .
v_gene: TRBV6-5
j_gene: TRBJ2-2

CDR3aa: CAWSEVFGQGGSGANVLTF
CDR3nt: TGTGCCTGGAGTGAGGTCTTTGGACAGGGGGGCTCTGGGGCCAACGTCCTGACTTTC
abundance: .
d_gene: TRBD1
v_gene: TRBV30
j_gene: TRBJ2-6

CDR3aa: CASSKTSGGVRVEQYF
CDR3nt: TGCGCCAGCAGCAAGACTAGCGGGGGGGTAAGGGTCGAGCAGTACTTC
abundance: .
d_gene: TRBD2
v_gene: TRBV5-1
j_gene: TRBJ2-7

CDR3aa: CASSQEGGGFYGYTF
CDR3nt: TGCGCCAGCAGCCAAGAAGGCGGAGGGTTCTATGGCTACACCTTC
abundance: .
d_gene: .
v_gene: TRBV4-1
j_gene: TRBJ1-2

CDR3aa: CASSSWTVWGNQPQHF
CDR3nt: TGTGCCAGCAGCTCGTGGACAGTTTGGGGCAATCAGCCCCAGCATTTT
abundance: once
d_gene: .
v_gene: TRBV7-8
j_gene: TRBJ1-5

CDR3aa: CASSQPGQGAGNTIYF
CDR3nt: TGTGCCAGCTCACAGCCGGGACAGGGGGCTGGAAACACCATATATTTT
abundance: .
d_gene: TRBD1
v_gene: TRBV18
j_gene: TRBJ1-3

CDR3aa: CASSFRPGQGAFTEAFF
CDR3nt: TGTGCCAGCAGTTTCCGCCCGGGACAGGGGGCTTTTACTGAAGCTTTCTTT
abundance: .
d_gene: TRBD1
v_gene: TRBV27
j_gene: TRBJ1-1

CDR3aa: CASSPREVWDEKLFF
CDR3nt: TGTGCCAGCAGCCCCCGGGAGGTTTGGGATGAAAAACTGTTTTTT
abundance: .
d_gene: .
v_gene: TRBV9
j_gene: TRBJ1-4

CDR3aa: CASSTQANTEAFF
CDR3nt: TGTGCCAGTAGTACCCAAGCAAACACTGAAGCTTTCTTT
abundance: .
d_gene: .
v_gene: TRBV19
j_gene: TRBJ1-1

CDR3aa: CASSVAGTSNYGYTF
CDR3nt: TGTGCCAGCAGCGTAGCTGGGACAAGTAACTATGGCTACACCTTC
abundance: once
d_gene: .
v_gene: TRBV9
j_gene: TRBJ1-2

CDR3aa: CASKLRVGYTEAFF
CDR3nt: TGTGCCAGCAAACTCAGGGTGGGATACACTGAAGCTTTCTTT
abundance: few
d_gene: .
v_gene: TRBV11-2
j_gene: TRBJ1-1

CDR3aa: CASSPISGDLETQYF
CDR3nt: TGTGCCAGCTCACCTATATCCGGGGATCTAGAGACCCAGTACTTC
abundance: .
d_gene: .
v_gene: TRBV18
j_gene: TRBJ2-5

CDR3aa: CAISPGTEAFF
CDR3nt: TGTGCCATCAGCCCCGGGACTGAAGCTTTCTTT
abundance: .
d_gene: .
v_gene: TRBV10-3
j_gene: TRBJ1-1

CDR3aa: CAWRQSVSYEQYF
CDR3nt: TGTGCCTGGAGACAGTCGGTTTCCTACGAGCAGTACTTC
abundance: .
d_gene: .
v_gene: TRBV30
j_gene: TRBJ2-7

CDR3aa: CASSYRDSFYEQYF
CDR3nt: TGTGCCAGCAGTTACCGGGACAGCTTCTACGAGCAGTACTTC
abundance: few
d_gene: TRBD1
v_gene: TRBV6-5
j_gene: TRBJ2-7